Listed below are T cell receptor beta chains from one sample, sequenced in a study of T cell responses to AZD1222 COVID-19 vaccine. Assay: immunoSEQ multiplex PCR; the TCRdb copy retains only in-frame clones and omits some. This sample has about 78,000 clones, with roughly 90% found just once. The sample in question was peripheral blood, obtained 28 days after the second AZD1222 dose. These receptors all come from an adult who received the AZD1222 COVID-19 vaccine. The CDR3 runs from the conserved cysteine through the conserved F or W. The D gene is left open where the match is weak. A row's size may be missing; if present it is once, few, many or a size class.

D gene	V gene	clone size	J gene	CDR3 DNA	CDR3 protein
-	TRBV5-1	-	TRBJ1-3	TGCGCCAGCAGCTTAGGCATCTCTGGAAACACCATATATTTT	CASSLGISGNTIYF
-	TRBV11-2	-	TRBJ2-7	TGTGCCAGCAGCTTAAGCCCGGGGGAGCAGTACTTC	CASSLSPGEQYF
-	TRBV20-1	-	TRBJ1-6	TGCAGTGCTAGTAGGGCAGCAGCGGTGAGGGGTTATAATTCACCCCTCCACTTT	CSASRAAAVRGYNSPLHF
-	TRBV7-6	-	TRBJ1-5	TGTGCCAGCGGCCTTAATCGCAATCAGCCCCAGCATTTT	CASGLNRNQPQHF
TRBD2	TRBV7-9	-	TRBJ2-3	TGTGCCAGCAGCTACCTAGCGGAGACCACAGATACGCAGTATTTT	CASSYLAETTDTQYF
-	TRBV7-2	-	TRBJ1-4	TGTGCCACAAGCAGGTCAACTAATGAAAAACTGTTTTTT	CATSRSTNEKLFF
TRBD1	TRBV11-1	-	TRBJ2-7	TGTGCCAGCAGCTTACGGGACAGGGGGGACGAGCAGTACTTC	CASSLRDRGDEQYF
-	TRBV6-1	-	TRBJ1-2	TGTGCCAGCAGTGAAAGAGAGGGCTATGGCTACACCTTC	CASSEREGYGYTF
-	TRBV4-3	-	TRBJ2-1	TGCGCCAGCAGCCAAGATAGGGGTCATGAGCAGTTCTTC	CASSQDRGHEQFF
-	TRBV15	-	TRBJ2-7	TGTGCCACCAGCAGAGATCGTGTAGGGGGTGGCGAGCAGTACTTC	CATSRDRVGGGEQYF
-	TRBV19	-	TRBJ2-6	TGTGCCAGCAGACACCCCTCTGAAGGGGCCAACGTCCTGACTTTC	CASRHPSEGANVLTF
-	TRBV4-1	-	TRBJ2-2	TGCGCCAGCAGCCAAGATGTCGGGGAGCTGTTTTTT	CASSQDVGELFF
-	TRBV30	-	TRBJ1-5	TGTGCCTGGAGTCCAATGGAAGATCAGCCCCAGCATTTT	CAWSPMEDQPQHF
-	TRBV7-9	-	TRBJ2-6	TGTGCCACCTCCCAGAGGTCTGGGGCCAACGTCCTGACTTTC	CATSQRSGANVLTF
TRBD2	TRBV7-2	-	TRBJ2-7	TGTGCCAGCAGTCCGACTAGCGGGGGGTACCATTCCTACGAGCAGTACTTC	CASSPTSGGYHSYEQYF
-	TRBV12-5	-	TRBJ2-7	TGTGCTAGTGGTCCCCGCCGGCGGGACGAGCAGTACTTC	CASGPRRRDEQYF
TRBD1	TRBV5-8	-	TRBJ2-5	TGTGCCAGCAGACTGGAGCCTGACAGGGCTCAAGAGACCCAGTACTTC	CASRLEPDRAQETQYF
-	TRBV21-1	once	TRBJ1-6	TGTGCCAGCAGCATGCGGGGGCGGAGCTCCTATAATTCACCCCTCCACTTT	CASSMRGRSSYNSPLHF
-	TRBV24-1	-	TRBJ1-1	TGTGCCACCAGTGGGACGGCCAACACTGAAGCTTTCTTT	CATSGTANTEAFF
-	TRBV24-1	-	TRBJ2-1	TGTGCCACCAGTGTCGGGTCGGGCAATGAGCAGTTCTTC	CATSVGSGNEQFF
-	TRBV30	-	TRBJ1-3	TGTGCCTGGAACATGGGAGGGGTGTCGGGAAACACCATATATTTT	CAWNMGGVSGNTIYF
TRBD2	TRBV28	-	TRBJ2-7	TGTGCCAGCAGCCCTAATTGGGGGGGAGGGCAGTACTTC	CASSPNWGGGQYF